This T cell receptor beta chain was profiled in a study of shared clonotypes between healthy human individuals. Study-wide results and limits: Non-shared clonotypes had lower generation probabilities than those shared by all four donors.

The CDR3 sequence is 15 residues long. V was cut by 7 bases and J by 7 bases, with 20 bases left in between. Germline CDR1 and CDR2: SNHLY and FYNNEI. Some clones are missing from TCRdb's copy, which holds only in-frame ones; the method was immunoSEQ multiplex PCR. This table has more than 550,000 clones, over 60% appearing once. As concerns this clone: The antigen is undetermined.

Sequencing was carried out using memory CD4+ T cells sorted from blood. The subset is: CD45RA-negative fraction. The chain has TRBV2 and TRBJ1-5, with TRBD1 as a possible D gene (5 bases). The TCR originated in a woman aged 25 to 39 in good health. CDR3 DNA: TGTGCCAGCACCGAAGTCTACCGAGGGGTCCAGCCCCAGCATTTT. This encodes CASTEVYRGVQPQHF.